This TCR beta chain was observed in a study of shared clonotypes between healthy human individuals. On this clone itself: Its matching antigen is unknown.

Naive CD8 isolation took CD45RO-negative cells positively selected for CCR7 and excluded terminally differentiated effector memory CD45RA+ cells. The donor cohort consisted entirely of Caucasian adults residing in Nashville, Tennessee. Whole-study results and caveats: Among a few donors, roughly 5% of naive CD4 clonotypes were found in common. Naive subsets typically showed greater estimated richness than memory subsets. Generation probabilities of non-shared clonotypes were lower (relative to those shared by all four donors).

The germline V gene has CDR1 LNHDA and CDR2 SQIVND (reference sequence). J was trimmed by 3 bases and V by 2 bases; bases with no gene match: 3. The CDR3 covers 14 residues. The table came from immunoSEQ multiplex PCR; TCRdb's copy has only in-frame clones and leaves some out. The sample yields about 2 million clones, about 95% seen once. Material for sequencing was naive CD8+ T cells sorted from blood. The chain carries TRBV19 and TRBJ1-1, with 7 bases fitting TRBD1. This receptor was taken from a man younger than 30 in good health. CDR3 loop: CASSIRQGYTEAFF. In DNA, the CDR3 is TGTGCCAGTAGTATAAGACAGGGTTACACTGAAGCTTTCTTT. Full variable domain (outside the CDR3, taken from reference TRBV19 and TRBJ1-1): DGGITQSPKYLFRKEGQNVTLSCEQNLNHDAMYWYRQDPGQGLRLIYYSQIVNDFQKGDIAEGYSVSREKKESFPLTVTSAQKNPTAFYLCASSIRQGYTEAFFGQGTRLTVV.